The 20 T cell receptor beta chains below come from one sample, sequenced in a study of T cells after yellow fever vaccination. MiXCR, run by TCRdb on the 5' RACE reads, gives a single entry per CDR3 protein. The data contain 280,000 or so distinct CDR3 sequences, 8.7% of them singletons. Sequencing was performed on CD4+ T cells sorted from PBMCs, taken 5 days after the yellow fever booster vaccination. The source of these receptors is a man aged 18 to 35 who received the YFV17D yellow fever vaccine.

The chain joins TRBV6-2 or TRBV6-3 to TRBJ2-7, with TRBD1 matching 8 bases. This CDR3 has 13 residues. CDR1 and CDR2 (germline): MNHEY, SVGEGT. J was trimmed by 6 bases and V by 6 bases; bases with no gene match: 7. Written as DNA, the CDR3 is TGTGCCAGCAGCTCAGACAGGGGAGGCGAGCAGTACGTC. This codes for CASSSDRGGEQYV.

This clonotype occurred many times. V gene TRBV6-6 combines with J gene TRBJ1-1; possible D gene TRBD1, 6 bases. Trimming left V 4 bases short and J 5 bases short, with 17 bases between. The length of the CDR3 is 15 residues. Germline V CDR1 and CDR2: MNHNY, SVGAGI (reference sequence). The CDR3 reads CASSSNQGRWTEAFF. The DNA of the CDR3 is TGTGCCAGCAGTTCTAATCAGGGGCGGTGGACTGAAGCTTTCTTT.

The chain links TRBV15 to TRBJ1-5, with D possibly matching TRBD1 (6 bases). The CDR3 is made up of 15 amino acids. Germline V gene sequence: CDR1 LNHNV, CDR2 YYDKDF (reference sequence). The ends were cut back, 2 bases at V and 2 bases at J, with 10 bases in the middle. The CDR3 DNA sequence: TGTGCCACCAGCAGACAAGGGGGGGGCAATCAGCCCCAGCATTTT. Translating gives CATSRQGGGNQPQHF.

The gene calls are TRBV18 and TRBJ2-5; D is perhaps TRBD2 (5 bases). The ends were cut back, 3 bases at V and 4 bases at J, with 9 bases in the middle. The germline CDR1 and CDR2 sequences are KGHSH and LQKENI. This CDR3 region has 13 residues. CDR3 protein: CASSPRRLETQYF. The CDR3 DNA is TGTGCCAGCTCACCTAGGAGGCTAGAGACCCAGTACTTC. Based on the CDR3 plus reference TRBV18 and TRBJ2-5, the full variable domain is NAGVMQNPRHLVRRRGQEARLRCSPMKGHSHVYWYRQLPEEGLKFMVYLQKENIIDESGMPKERFSAEFPKEGPSILRIQQVVRGDSAAYFCASSPRRLETQYFGPGTRLLVL.

The table lists this clonotype with many counts. The rearrangement links TRBV5-6 to TRBJ2-4, with D perhaps matching TRBD1 (6 bases). Germline V gene sequence: CDR1 SGHDT, CDR2 YYEEEE. V was cut by 2 bases and J by 3 bases, with 9 bases left in between. The CDR3 extends over 14 amino acids. CDR3 DNA sequence: TGTGCCAGCAGCTTTGGGGGACACAAAAACATTCAGTACTTC. It codes for CASSFGGHKNIQYF.

This clonotype showed up just a few times. The CDR3 loop is CASSQDGSYEQYF. In DNA, the CDR3 is TGTGCCAGCTCGCAGGACGGGTCCTACGAGCAGTACTTC. This chain uses TRBV18 with TRBJ2-7; D is ambiguous. V lost 6 bases, J lost 1 base, and 10 bases lay in between. The germline V gene has CDR1 KGHSH and CDR2 LQKENI. The CDR3 has 13 residues.

The CDR3 DNA reads TGCGCCAGCAGCTTGAGAGGGAGAAGGGGCTACGAGCAGTACTTC. This gives the protein CASSLRGRRGYEQYF. The rearrangement joins TRBV5-1 to TRBJ2-7; D may be TRBD1 or TRBD2 (5 bases each). Germline loops: CDR1 SGHRS, CDR2 YFSETQ. This CDR3 is built from 15 residues. Trimming pared 1 base from V and 3 bases from J, leaving 14 bases between.

The V and J genes are TRBV7-2 and TRBJ2-3, with a possible D match to TRBD2 (6 bases). The germline V and J ends were trimmed by 3 bases and 5 bases, with 21 bases remaining between them. Per germline, CDR1 SGHTA and CDR2 FQGNSA. The CDR3 has 17 amino acids. The CDR3 bases are TGTGCCAGCAGCTTGGAACGCCTCAGGAGGGTAGTAGATACGCAGTATTTT. Translation: CASSLERLRRVVDTQYF.

The J gene is TRBJ1-2, the V gene TRBV15; the D gene is possibly TRBD1 (6 bases). The CDR3 runs to 15 residues. V lost 0 bases and J 4 bases, leaving 12 bases between the germline ends. Looked up from germline, CDR1 is LNHNV and CDR2 is YYDKDF (reference sequence). CDR3 bases: TGTGCCACCAGCAGAGATCCTCGGACAGCCTATGGCTACACCTTC. Its translation is CATSRDPRTAYGYTF.

This clonotype has more than one count but fewer than ten. This chain joins TRBV6-5 and TRBJ1-1; tentatively, D is TRBD1 (5 bases). V lost 0 bases and J 11 bases, leaving 13 bases between the germline ends. The CDR3 contains 13 residues. The germline V gene encodes CDR1 MNHEY and CDR2 SVGAGI. The CDR3 spells CASSYSHGGSAFF. CDR3 in DNA: TGTGCCAGCAGTTACTCGCATGGGGGATCGGCTTTCTTT.

The chain links TRBV10-3 to TRBJ2-6; the match to TRBD1 covers 8 bases. The CDR3 contains 16 residues. Germline V gene data show CDR1 as ENHRY and CDR2 as SYGVKD. The junction had 2 bases not matched to a gene; V was cut back by 2 bases and J by 2 bases. The CDR3 nucleotides read TGTGCCATCAGTGAGACGGACAGGGCTGGGGCCAACGTCCTGACTTTC. Its translation: CAISETDRAGANVLTF.

Of note for this clonotype: Being one base from a much bigger clone, this may be a read error. This chain connects TRBV12-3 or TRBV12-4 to TRBJ1-1; no reliable D call. This CDR3 contains 12 residues. With 1 base removed from V and 10 bases from J, the gap between germline ends came to 10 bases. The CDR3 protein is CASSLGLRGAFF. The CDR3 nucleotides are TGTGCCAGCAGTTTAGGACTGCGCGGAGCTTTCTTT.

This chain connects TRBV12-3 or TRBV12-4 to TRBJ1-1; no clear D. This CDR3 contains 11 residues. Trimming took 1 base from V and 10 from J, leaving 7 bases between them. This CDR3 reads CASSLGLRAFF. The CDR3 nucleotides read TGTGCCAGCAGTTTAGGGTTAAGAGCTTTCTTT.

This clonotype was counted ten times or more. The V and J genes are TRBV7-9 and TRBJ2-5; the match to TRBD1 covers 7 bases. The CDR3 is 14 amino acids. Trimming took 4 bases from V and 1 from J; bases not matched to a gene: 3. Germline lookup yields CDR1 SEHNR and CDR2 FQNEAQ (reference sequence). The DNA for the CDR3 is TGTGCCAGCAGCTACCGGACAGGCCAAGAGACCCAGTACTTC. Its protein is CASSYRTGQETQYF.

The genes are TRBV10-3 and TRBJ1-2; 7 nucleotides line up with TRBD1. V gave up 7 bases and J gave up 2 bases; unmatched junction bases: 7. The length of the CDR3 is 14 residues. Germline V CDR1 and CDR2: ENHRY, SYGVKD. DNA of the CDR3: TGTGCCATCACCTCGACAGGGTCGAACTATGGCTACACCTTC. Its protein product is CAITSTGSNYGYTF.

This clonotype showed up many times. The chain has TRBV7-3 and TRBJ2-5, with D unclear. The length of the CDR3 is 13 residues. V was pared by 6 bases and J by 4 bases, with 12 bases between. The germline CDR1 and CDR2 sequences are SGHTA and FQGTGA. CDR3 DNA sequence: TGTGCCAGCAGTCCTGGATCATCAGAGACCCAGTACTTC. Translating it yields CASSPGSSETQYF. Full variable domain (missing parts from reference TRBV7-3 and TRBJ2-5): GAGVSQTPSNKVTEKGKYVELRCDPISGHTALYWYRQSLGQGPEFLIYFQGTGAADDSGLPNDRFFAVRPEGSVSTLKIQRTERGDSAVYLCASSPGSSETQYFGPGTRLLVL.

In its sample, this clonotype was seen a few times. V usage is TRBV5-1 and J usage is TRBJ2-1, with D perhaps matching TRBD1 (6 bases). CDR1 is SGHRS, CDR2 YFSETQ, per germline. The CDR3 length is 14 residues. The germline V and J ends were trimmed by 6 bases and 9 bases, with 19 bases remaining between them. Written as DNA, the CDR3 is TGCGCCAGCATGGAACAGGGTGGGAAAAGTGAGCAGTTCTTC. This encodes CASMEQGGKSEQFF. Using reference TRBV5-1 and TRBJ2-1 for the parts outside the CDR3, the full variable domain is KAGVTQTPRYLIKTRGQQVTLSCSPISGHRSVSWYQQTPGQGLQFLFEYFSETQRNKGNFPGRFSGRQFSNSRSEMNVSTLELGDSALYLCASMEQGGKSEQFFGPGTRLTVL.

This clonotype was recorded a few times. This chain joins TRBV4-3 and TRBJ1-6; D ambiguous. CDR3 length equals 15 residues. Trimming left V 0 bases short and J 10 bases short, with 13 bases between. Germline V gene lookup returns CDR1 LGHNA and CDR2 YSLEER. CDR3 bases: TGCGCCAGCAGCCAAGAAATCCCCCGACAATCACCCCTCCACTTT. It translates to CASSQEIPRQSPLHF.

The rearrangement links TRBV5-1 to TRBJ1-1, with D uncertain. Germline loops: CDR1 SGHRS, CDR2 YFSETQ. V was shortened by 4 bases and J by 1 base, with 11 bases between the two germline ends. The CDR3 spans 14 residues. The CDR3 coding sequence is TGCGCCAGCAGCACAGTGGGCGGGAACACTGAAGCTTTCTTT. Its translation is CASSTVGGNTEAFF.

This clonotype came up many times. This sequence joins TRBV5-1 and TRBJ2-1; D unresolved. The germline V gene encodes CDR1 SGHRS and CDR2 YFSETQ. This CDR3 comprises 14 residues. V shed 0 bases and J shed 7 bases, with 11 bases lying between them. Here the CDR3 reads CASSLEGLTNEQFF. CDR3 nucleotide sequence: TGCGCCAGCAGCTTGGAAGGTCTAACGAATGAGCAGTTCTTC.